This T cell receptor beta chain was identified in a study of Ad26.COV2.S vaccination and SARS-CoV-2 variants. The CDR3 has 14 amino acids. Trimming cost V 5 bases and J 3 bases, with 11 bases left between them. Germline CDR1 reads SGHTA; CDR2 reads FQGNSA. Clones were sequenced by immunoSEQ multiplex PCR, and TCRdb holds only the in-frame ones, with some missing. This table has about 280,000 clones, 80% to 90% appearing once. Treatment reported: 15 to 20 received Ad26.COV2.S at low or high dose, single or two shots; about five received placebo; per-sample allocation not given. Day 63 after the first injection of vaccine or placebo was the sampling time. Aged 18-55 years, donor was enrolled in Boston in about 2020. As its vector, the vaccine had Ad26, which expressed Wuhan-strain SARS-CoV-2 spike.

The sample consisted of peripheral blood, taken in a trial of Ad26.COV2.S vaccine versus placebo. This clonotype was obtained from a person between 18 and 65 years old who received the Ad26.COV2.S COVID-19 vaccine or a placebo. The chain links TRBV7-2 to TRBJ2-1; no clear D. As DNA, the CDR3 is TGTGCCAGCAGCCCTACGCGGATCTACAATGAGCAGTTCTTC. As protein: CASSPTRIYNEQFF.